A selection of T cell receptor beta chains follows, all from one sample in a study of blood T cell repertoires in COVID-19. The table came from immunoSEQ multiplex PCR; TCRdb's copy has only in-frame clones and leaves some out. The table shows about 220,000 clones, with about nine tenths occurring only once. The sequencing input was peripheral blood. The receptors here all came from a man aged 25 to 40 who had recovered from COVID-19. The CDR3 runs from the conserved cysteine through the conserved F or W. The D gene is left open where the match is weak. Size is omitted from some rows. Given values are once, few, many or a class for expanded clones.

>TRBV5-6|TRBJ2-5|.|.
TGTGCCAGCAGCTTCGGAGCGGAAGAGACCCAGTACTTC
CASSFGAEETQYF
>TRBV3-1/TRBV3-2|TRBJ1-1|TRBD1|.
TGTGCCAGCAGCTACAGGGGTGGGACTGAAGCTTTCTTT
CASSYRGGTEAFF
>TRBV20-1|TRBJ1-2|.|.
TGCAGTGCCAGTTCAGCGCTGAGCTATGGCTACACCTTC
CSASSALSYGYTF
>TRBV2|TRBJ1-1|.|.
TGTGCCAGCAGTGGGACTGGGGGGAGTGATGAAGCTTTCTTT
CASSGTGGSDEAFF
>TRBV5-1|TRBJ2-7|TRBD1|.
TGCGCCAGCGACAGGGGACCCTACGAGCAGTACTTC
CASDRGPYEQYF
>TRBV7-8|TRBJ1-1|TRBD1|.
TGTGCCAGCAGCTCCGGGACAGGGGCCACTGAAGCTTTCTTT
CASSSGTGATEAFF
>TRBV5-4|TRBJ2-1|TRBD1|.
TGTGCCAGCAGCCCACCTAACAGGGGGATCTACAATGAGCAGTTCTTC
CASSPPNRGIYNEQFF
>TRBV5-6|TRBJ1-6|TRBD1|few
TGTGCCAGCAGCTCCTGGACAGGGGTCGGGTCCTATAATTCACCCCTCCACTTT
CASSSWTGVGSYNSPLHF
>TRBV5-1|TRBJ1-1|TRBD1|.
TGCGCCAGCAGCTCCGGGACAGGGAGGGTTCTGAACACTGAAGCTTTCTTT
CASSSGTGRVLNTEAFF
>TRBV6-2/TRBV6-3|TRBJ2-1|.|once
TGTGCCAGCAGTTACGCGGGGGCTTCCTACAATGAGCAGTTCTTC
CASSYAGASYNEQFF
>TRBV10-2|TRBJ2-2|.|.
TGCGCCAGCAGTGGAGGGCCCACCGGGGAGCTGTTTTTT
CASSGGPTGELFF
>TRBV11-2|TRBJ2-5|TRBD2|.
TGTGCCAGCAGCCTCCACGGACTAGCGGGGGGACAAGAGACCCAGTACTTC
CASSLHGLAGGQETQYF
>TRBV4-3|TRBJ2-7|TRBD2|once
TGCGCCAGCAGCCCCACGCTACCGGGACTAGCAGAGCAGTACTTC
CASSPTLPGLAEQYF
>TRBV18|TRBJ2-5|TRBD2|.
TGTGCCAGCTCACCGCGAGGACTAGCGGGGGGTCAAGAGACCCAGTACTTC
CASSPRGLAGGQETQYF
>TRBV10-2|TRBJ2-7|.|.
TGCGCCAGCAGTGAGCAGGATTGGTACGAGCAGTACTTC
CASSEQDWYEQYF
>TRBV6-5|TRBJ2-7|TRBD1|.
TGTGCCAGCAGTACGACAGGGGGTCTTTCCTACGAGCAGTACTTC
CASSTTGGLSYEQYF
>TRBV6-5|TRBJ1-1|.|.
TGTGCCAGCAGTTACTCGAACAGGGCTGAAGCTTTCTTT
CASSYSNRAEAFF
>TRBV2|TRBJ1-2|.|.
TGTGCCAGCAGTGAAGACACGATCTATGGCTACACCTTC
CASSEDTIYGYTF
>TRBV24-1|TRBJ2-7|.|.
TGTGCCACCAGTGATGGCCCCAGACAGGTTAACTCCTACGAGCAGTACTTC
CATSDGPRQVNSYEQYF
>TRBV25-1|TRBJ2-2|.|.
TGTGCCAGCAGTGACCTCGGGATCACCGGGGAGCTGTTTTTT
CASSDLGITGELFF
>TRBV5-1|TRBJ1-1|.|.
TGCGCCAGCAGATTGGTGGGACAATTCACTGAAGCTTTCTTT
CASRLVGQFTEAFF
>TRBV9|TRBJ1-2|.|.
TGTGCCAGCAGCGTAGGACGACCGTCGGGGGGGCGCAAATATGGCTACACCTTC
CASSVGRPSGGRKYGYTF